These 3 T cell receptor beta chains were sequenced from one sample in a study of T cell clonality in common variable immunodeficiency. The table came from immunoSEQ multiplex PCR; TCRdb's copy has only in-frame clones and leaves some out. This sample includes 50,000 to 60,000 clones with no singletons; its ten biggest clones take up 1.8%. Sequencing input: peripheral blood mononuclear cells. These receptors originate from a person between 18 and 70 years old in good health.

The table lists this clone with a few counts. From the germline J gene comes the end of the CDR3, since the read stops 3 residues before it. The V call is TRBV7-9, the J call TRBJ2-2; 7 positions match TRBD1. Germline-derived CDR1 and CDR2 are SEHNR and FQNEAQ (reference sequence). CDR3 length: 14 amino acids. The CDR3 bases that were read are TGTGCCAGCAGCTGGGGGACAGAAAATGAAAAG. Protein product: CASSWGTENEK. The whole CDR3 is CASSWGTENEKLFF.

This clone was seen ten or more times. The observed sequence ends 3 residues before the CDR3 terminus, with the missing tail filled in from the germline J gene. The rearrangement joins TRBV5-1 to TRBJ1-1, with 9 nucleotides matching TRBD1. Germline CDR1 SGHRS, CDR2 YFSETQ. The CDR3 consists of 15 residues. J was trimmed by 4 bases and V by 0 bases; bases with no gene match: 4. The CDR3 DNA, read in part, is TGCGCCAGCAGCTTGGCCCCGACAGGGGGCACTGAA. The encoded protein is CASSLAPTGGTE. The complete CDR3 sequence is CASSLAPTGGTEAFF.

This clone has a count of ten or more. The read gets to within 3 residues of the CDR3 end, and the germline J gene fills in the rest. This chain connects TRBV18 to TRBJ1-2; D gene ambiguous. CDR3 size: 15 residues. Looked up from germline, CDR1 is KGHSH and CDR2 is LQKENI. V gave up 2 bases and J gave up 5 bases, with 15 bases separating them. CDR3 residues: CASSPVGQTTYGYTF. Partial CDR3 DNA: TGTGCCAGCTCACCAGTCGGTCAAACTACATATGGC. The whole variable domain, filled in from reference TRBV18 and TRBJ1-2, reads NAGVMQNPRHLVRRRGQEARLRCSPMKGHSHVYWYRQLPEEGLKFMVYLQKENIIDESGMPKERFSAEFPKEGPSILRIQQVVRGDSAAYFCASSPVGQTTYGYTFGSGTRLTVV.